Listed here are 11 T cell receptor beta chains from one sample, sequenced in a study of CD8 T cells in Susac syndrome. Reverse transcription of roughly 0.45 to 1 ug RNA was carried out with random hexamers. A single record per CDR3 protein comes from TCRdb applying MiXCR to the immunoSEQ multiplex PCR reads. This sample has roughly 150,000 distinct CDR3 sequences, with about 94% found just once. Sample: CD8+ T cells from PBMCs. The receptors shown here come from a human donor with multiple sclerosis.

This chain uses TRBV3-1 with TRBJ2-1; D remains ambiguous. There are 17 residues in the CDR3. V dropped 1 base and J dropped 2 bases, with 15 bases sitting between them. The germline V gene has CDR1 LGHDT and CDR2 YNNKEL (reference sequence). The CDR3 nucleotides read TGTGCCAGCAGCCAAGGAAGTAGGCGTAGTCCCTACAATGAGCAGTTCTTC. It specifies CASSQGSRRSPYNEQFF.

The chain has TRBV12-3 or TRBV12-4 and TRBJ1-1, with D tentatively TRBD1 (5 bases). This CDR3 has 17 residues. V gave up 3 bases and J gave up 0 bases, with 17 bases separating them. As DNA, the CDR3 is TGTGCCAGCAGTTTGGGACGGCGCACTAACATGAACACTGAAGCTTTCTTT. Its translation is CASSLGRRTNMNTEAFF.

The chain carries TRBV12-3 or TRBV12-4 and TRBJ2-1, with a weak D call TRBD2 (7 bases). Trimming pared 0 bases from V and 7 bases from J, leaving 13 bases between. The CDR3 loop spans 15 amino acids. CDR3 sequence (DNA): TGTGCCAGCAGTTTAGCCATCGGGGGGCGAAATGAGCAGTTCTTC. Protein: CASSLAIGGRNEQFF.

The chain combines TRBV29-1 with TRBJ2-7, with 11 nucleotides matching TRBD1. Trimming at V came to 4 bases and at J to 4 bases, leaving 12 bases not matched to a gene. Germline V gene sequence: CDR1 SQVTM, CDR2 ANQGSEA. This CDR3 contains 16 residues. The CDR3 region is CSVVAGGQGAYYEQYF. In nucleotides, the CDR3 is TGCAGCGTTGTGGCGGGCGGACAGGGGGCGTATTACGAGCAGTACTTC.

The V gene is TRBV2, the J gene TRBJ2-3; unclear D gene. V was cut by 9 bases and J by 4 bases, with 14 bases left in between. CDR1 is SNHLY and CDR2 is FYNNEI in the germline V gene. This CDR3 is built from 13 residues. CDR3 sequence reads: CARRNSDSDTQYF. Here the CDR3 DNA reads TGTGCCAGAAGAAACAGTGATTCAGATACGCAGTATTTT.

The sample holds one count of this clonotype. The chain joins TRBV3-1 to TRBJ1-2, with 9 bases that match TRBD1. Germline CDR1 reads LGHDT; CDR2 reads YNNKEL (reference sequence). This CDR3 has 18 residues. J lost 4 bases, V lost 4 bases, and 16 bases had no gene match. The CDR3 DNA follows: TGTGCCAGCAGCCCACGACTCATCGCCGCGGGACAGGGCTATGGCTACACCTTC. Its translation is CASSPRLIAAGQGYGYTF. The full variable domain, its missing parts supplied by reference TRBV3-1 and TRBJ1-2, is DTAVSQTPKYLVTQMGNDKSIKCEQNLGHDTMYWYKQDSKKFLKIMFSYNNKELIINETVPNRFSPKSPDKAHLNLHINSLELGDSAVYFCASSPRLIAAGQGYGYTFGSGTRLTVV.

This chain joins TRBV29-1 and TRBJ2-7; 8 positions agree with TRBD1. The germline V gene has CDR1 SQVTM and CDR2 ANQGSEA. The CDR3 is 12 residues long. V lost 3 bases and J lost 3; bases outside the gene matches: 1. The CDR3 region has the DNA TGCAGCGTTGAGGGGACAGGCTACGAGCAGTACTTC. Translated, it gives CSVEGTGYEQYF.

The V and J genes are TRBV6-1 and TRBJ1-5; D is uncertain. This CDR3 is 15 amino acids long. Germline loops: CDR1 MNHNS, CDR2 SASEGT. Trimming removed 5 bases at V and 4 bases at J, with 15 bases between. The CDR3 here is CASSTPRSVNQPQHF. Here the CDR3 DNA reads TGTGCCAGCAGTACACCACGGAGTGTAAATCAGCCCCAGCATTTT.

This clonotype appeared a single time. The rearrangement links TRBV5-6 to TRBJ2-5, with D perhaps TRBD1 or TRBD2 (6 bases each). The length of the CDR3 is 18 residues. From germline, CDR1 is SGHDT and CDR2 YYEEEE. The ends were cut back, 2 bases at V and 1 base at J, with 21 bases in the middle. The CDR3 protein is CASSLITDEGGGQETQYF. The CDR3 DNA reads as TGTGCCAGCAGCTTAATAACGGACGAAGGAGGGGGCCAAGAGACCCAGTACTTC.

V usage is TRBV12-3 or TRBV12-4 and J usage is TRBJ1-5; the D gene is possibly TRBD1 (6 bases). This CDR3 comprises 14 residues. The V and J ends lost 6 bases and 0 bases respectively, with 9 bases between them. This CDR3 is CASSPRGSNQPQHF. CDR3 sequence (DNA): TGTGCCAGCAGCCCCAGGGGTAGCAATCAGCCCCAGCATTTT.

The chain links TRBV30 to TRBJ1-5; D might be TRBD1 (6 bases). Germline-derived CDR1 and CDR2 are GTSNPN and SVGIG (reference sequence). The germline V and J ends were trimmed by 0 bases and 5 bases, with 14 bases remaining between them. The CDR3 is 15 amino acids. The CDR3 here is CAWSVFTDSHQPQHF. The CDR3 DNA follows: TGTGCCTGGAGTGTATTTACGGACAGCCATCAGCCCCAGCATTTT.